Listed here are 28 T cell receptor beta chains from one sample, sequenced in a study of human T cells and chemical hapten exposure (dated by TCRdb to about 2021). Sample time point, as interpreted from the label and publication: patch test 3, about 24 weeks after DPC sensitization. According to the study, the label for this sample's treatment or condition signals: therapeutic diphenylcyclopropenone sensitization with weekly scalp DPC. Receptor libraries were prepared by RACE. This sample was sequenced with a NextSeq 500. The public reads were reanalyzed by TCRdb: fastp trimming at Q25, MiXCR alignment, in-frame beta chains only. All rows with the same CDR3 protein become a single entry with the most common DNA and genes. In all, the sample holds about 110,000 distinct CDR3 sequences, and less than 35% of those were seen once. Together, the top ten hold roughly 2.7% of the sample. Sample: whole blood, taken in connection with sensitization to the hapten diphenylcyclopropenone (DPC). The receptors come from a middle-aged man with alopecia areata. Some clones in this sample may be carry-over from other donors' samples.

The chain uses TRBV11-3 and TRBJ1-1; no clear D. Trimming took off 5 bases at V and 7 bases at J, with 8 bases between the two ends. Germline V lookup: CDR1 SGHNT, CDR2 YENEEA. This CDR3 contains 11 residues. The CDR3, as DNA: TGTGCCAGCAGCCTCAGTAATGAAGCTTTCTTT. Translation gives CASSLSNEAFF.

This clonotype was observed a handful of times. The rearrangement links TRBV12-3 or TRBV12-4 to TRBJ2-5; 7 bases are a match to TRBD1. The J segment lost 1 base and the V segment lost 5 bases, leaving 4 bases of the junction unmatched. This CDR3 has 14 amino acids. DNA of the CDR3: TGTGCCAGCAGTCTGGACAGGCGCCAAGAGACCCAGTACTTC. As protein: CASSLDRRQETQYF.

This clonotype was observed a handful of times. The rearrangement uses TRBV5-1 and TRBJ2-1, with D possibly being TRBD1 or TRBD2 (5 bases each). The length of the CDR3 is 16 residues. The germline CDR1 and CDR2 sequences are SGHRS and YFSETQ. Trimming took off 0 bases at V and 7 bases at J, with 17 bases between the two ends. The CDR3 sequence: CASSLGDSGGQNEQFF. In DNA form, the CDR3 reads TGCGCCAGCAGCTTGGGGGATTCCGGAGGACAAAATGAGCAGTTCTTC. Supplemented by reference TRBV5-1 and TRBJ2-1, the full variable domain reads KAGVTQTPRYLIKTRGQQVTLSCSPISGHRSVSWYQQTPGQGLQFLFEYFSETQRNKGNFPGRFSGRQFSNSRSEMNVSTLELGDSALYLCASSLGDSGGQNEQFFGPGTRLTVL.

The rearrangement links TRBV18 to TRBJ1-5; D perhaps matches TRBD1 (5 bases). The length of the CDR3 is 16 residues. Per germline, CDR1 KGHSH and CDR2 LQKENI. The ends were cut back, 3 bases at V and 6 bases at J, with 18 bases in the middle. The CDR3 here is CASSPPNVAGPQPQHF. CDR3 nucleotide sequence: TGTGCCAGCTCACCCCCCAATGTGGCAGGGCCTCAGCCCCAGCATTTT.

J is TRBJ2-7 and V is TRBV6-5, with 10 bases matching TRBD1. The junction had 5 bases not matched to a gene; V was cut back by 8 bases and J by 4 bases. This CDR3 region has 13 residues. Germline V gene lookup returns CDR1 MNHEY and CDR2 SVGAGI. The CDR3 DNA follows: TGTGCCAGCGGACAGGGGGAAAATTACGAGCAGTACTTC. Translation: CASGQGENYEQYF.

The chain recombines TRBV24-1 with TRBJ1-5, with D hard to call. This CDR3 is 15 amino acids long. The germline CDR1 and CDR2 sequences are KGHDR and SFDVKD. The V end lost 2 bases, the J end lost 1 base, and 8 bases lay between the germline ends. The CDR3 region is CATSDSRKSNQPQHF. Here the CDR3 DNA reads TGTGCCACCAGTGATTCACGGAAAAGCAATCAGCCCCAGCATTTT.

This clonotype was seen only a few times. CDR3 sequence reads: CASSPTGTGLYGYTF. The CDR3, as DNA: TGTGCCAGCTCACCAACCGGGACAGGGCTCTATGGCTACACCTTC. The chain couples TRBV18 to TRBJ1-2; 9 bases are shared with TRBD1. Germline values: CDR1 KGHSH, CDR2 LQKENI. With 2 bases clipped from V and 4 bases from J, the junction kept 5 bases outside the gene matches. The CDR3 totals 15 residues.

This clonotype was detected only a few times. The chain uses TRBV7-3 and TRBJ2-2; D may be TRBD1 or TRBD2 (5 bases each). V lost 2 bases and J lost 4, with 17 bases in between. The V gene's germline CDR1 is SGHTA and CDR2 FQGTGA. CDR3 length: 17 amino acids. For the CDR3, the DNA is TGTGCCAGCAGCTTAGCCCCGGGTGGGGGTGGCACCGGGGAGCTGTTTTTT. It yields the protein CASSLAPGGGGTGELFF.

In this sample, this clonotype turned up a few times. V gene TRBV6-5 combines with J gene TRBJ2-2; TRBD2 matches at 7 bases. The CDR3 is 15 residues long. V shed 6 bases and J 4 bases; nucleotides not matched to a gene: 8. Germline lookup yields CDR1 MNHEY and CDR2 SVGAGI. The CDR3 loop is CASSHGGMGTGELFF. Written as DNA, the CDR3 is TGTGCCAGCAGCCACGGGGGGATGGGCACCGGGGAGCTGTTTTTT.

This clonotype appeared once. The V and J genes are TRBV6-6 and TRBJ1-3; TRBD1 matches at 8 bases. V was clipped by 0 bases and J by 1 base; unmatched bases: 8. Germline loops: CDR1 MNHNY, CDR2 SVGAGI (reference sequence). The CDR3 extends over 18 amino acids. The CDR3 DNA is TGTGCCAGCAGTTACTCGGGGAAACAGGGGGGGTCTGGAAACACCATATATTTT. Encoded protein: CASSYSGKQGGSGNTIYF.

The gene calls are TRBV27 and TRBJ2-3; weak D call: TRBD2 (6 bases). The V gene lost 2 bases and the J gene lost 2 bases, with 8 bases spanning the gap. Germline assignment: CDR1 MNHEY and CDR2 SMNVEV (reference sequence). The CDR3 extends over 14 amino acids. The CDR3 coding sequence is TGTGCCAGCAGTTTACTAGCGCCCACAGATACGCAGTATTTT. It specifies CASSLLAPTDTQYF.

The genes are TRBV7-9 and TRBJ2-1, with 11 nucleotides matching TRBD2. The CDR3 totals 17 residues. Germline V gene lookup returns CDR1 SEHNR and CDR2 FQNEAQ (reference sequence). J was trimmed by 5 bases and V by 5 bases; bases with no gene match: 11. CDR3 nucleotide sequence: TGTGCCAGCAGCCTAAACGCCCCTAGCGGGAGGAACAATGAGCAGTTCTTC. This sequence encodes CASSLNAPSGRNNEQFF.

V gene TRBV20-1 combines with J gene TRBJ2-7; 9 positions match TRBD2. The V gene's germline CDR1 is DFQATT and CDR2 SNEGSKA (reference sequence). V shed 2 bases, J shed 3 bases, and the junction held 2 bases outside the gene matches. The CDR3 loop spans 13 amino acids. The DNA for the CDR3 is TGCAGTGCTAGACTAGCGGGGCGCTACGAGCAGTACTTC. Protein product: CSARLAGRYEQYF.

This clonotype appeared a few times. J is TRBJ2-5 and V is TRBV6-5, with D perhaps given as TRBD1 or TRBD2 (5 bases each). Trimming removed 0 bases at V and 5 bases at J, with 10 bases between. Looked up from germline, CDR1 is MNHEY and CDR2 is SVGAGI. This CDR3 comprises 14 residues. The DNA of the CDR3 is TGTGCCAGCAGTTACTCGCGCCGGGGCGAGACCCAGTACTTC. Protein: CASSYSRRGETQYF.

In nucleotides, the CDR3 is TGTGCCAGCAGTTACCCCCGATCCTGGACAGCCAACACTGAAGCTTTCTTT. This codes for CASSYPRSWTANTEAFF. This chain links TRBV6-2 or TRBV6-3 with TRBJ1-1, with D perhaps TRBD1 (6 bases). V gave up 2 bases and J gave up 2 bases, with 18 bases separating them. Germline V gene sequence: CDR1 MNHEY, CDR2 SVGEGT. This CDR3 is 17 amino acids long.

The CDR3 DNA sequence: TGTGCCACCAGTGACGGAGGACTAGTGGCGCCCTACGAGCAGTACGTC. It specifies CATSDGGLVAPYEQYV. V usage is TRBV24-1 and J usage is TRBJ2-7; 7 bases are a match to TRBD2. Germline assignment: CDR1 KGHDR and CDR2 SFDVKD. The CDR3 consists of 16 residues. V shed 4 bases, J shed 2 bases, and the junction held 10 bases outside the gene matches.

The chain employs TRBV5-5 and TRBJ1-4; TRBD1 might be the D (6 bases). Germline values: CDR1 SGHKS, CDR2 YYEKEE (reference sequence). With 0 bases removed from V and 10 bases from J, the gap between germline ends came to 19 bases. The CDR3 contains 16 residues. CDR3 sequence reads: CASSLDGYRDGGKLFF. The DNA of the CDR3 is TGTGCCAGCAGCTTGGACGGCTACAGGGACGGGGGAAAACTGTTTTTT. The variable domain in full, with the rest retrieved from reference TRBV5-5 and TRBJ1-4, is DAGVTQSPTHLIKTRGQQVTLRCSPISGHKSVSWYQQVLGQGPQFIFQYYEKEERGRGNFPDRFSARQFPNYSSELNVNALLLGDSALYLCASSLDGYRDGGKLFFGSGTQLSVL.

This clonotype was seen more than once but under ten times. The chain links TRBV5-1 to TRBJ1-1; D may be TRBD1 (5 bases). V was pared by 0 bases and J by 4 bases, with 19 bases between. The CDR3 contains 17 residues. Germline CDR1 and CDR2: SGHRS and YFSETQ. The CDR3 bases are TGCGCCAGCAGCTTGGCCTCCAGGGTGGGGATCCCCACTGAAGCTTTCTTT. It is translated as CASSLASRVGIPTEAFF.

This clonotype showed up just a few times. The CDR3 here is CASSIASSVQETQYF. CDR3 DNA sequence: TGTGCCAGTAGTATAGCCTCTAGCGTTCAAGAGACCCAGTACTTC. The J gene is TRBJ2-5, the V gene TRBV19, with a weak D call TRBD2 (6 bases). CDR3 length: 15 amino acids. Germline V gene data show CDR1 as LNHDA and CDR2 as SQIVND (reference sequence). The germline V and J ends were trimmed by 1 base and 2 bases, with 11 bases remaining between them.

This chain joins TRBV6-2 or TRBV6-3 and TRBJ1-1, with a weak D call TRBD1 (6 bases). This CDR3 contains 13 residues. The V and J ends lost 5 bases and 4 bases respectively, with 11 bases between them. Germline V lookup: CDR1 MNHEY, CDR2 SVGEGT. DNA for the CDR3: TGTGCCAGCAGTCCACAGGGCACCACTGAAGCTTTCTTT. Translation: CASSPQGTTEAFF.

This clonotype has more than one count but fewer than ten. The V gene is TRBV7-2, the J gene TRBJ2-7; TRBD2 might be the D (6 bases). Trimming took off 5 bases at V and 4 bases at J, with 15 bases between the two ends. CDR1 and CDR2 from the germline V gene are SGHTA and FQGNSA. The CDR3 contains 14 residues. CDR3 sequence (DNA): TGTGCCAGCAGCGTTAGAGGACTAAGTTACGAGCAGTACGTC. Translation gives CASSVRGLSYEQYV.

The J gene is TRBJ2-5, the V gene TRBV20-1, with D hard to call. Germline V gene data show CDR1 as DFQATT and CDR2 as SNEGSKA (reference sequence). With 7 bases removed from V and 1 base from J, the gap between germline ends came to 19 bases. The CDR3 is 15 residues long. CDR3 in amino acids: CSVDQSKGVQETQYF. In DNA, the CDR3 is TGCAGTGTAGATCAGAGTAAAGGCGTCCAAGAGACCCAGTACTTC.

This clonotype occurred many times. The gene calls are TRBV29-1 and TRBJ2-3; no clear D gene. Looked up from germline, CDR1 is SQVTM and CDR2 is ANQGSEA. The CDR3 runs to 15 residues. Deletions cut 8 bases from V and 0 bases from J, with 18 bases between. The chain's CDR3 is CSLLQTGVSTDTQYF. CDR3 sequence (DNA): TGCAGCCTTCTCCAGACCGGAGTTAGCACAGATACGCAGTATTTT.

The V and J genes are TRBV28 and TRBJ2-3; 11 bases are shared with TRBD2. Germline loops: CDR1 MDHEN, CDR2 SYDVKM. CDR3 size: 18 residues. Germline trimming cut 6 bases from V and 4 bases from J; bases unmatched to any gene: 15. CDR3 nucleotide sequence: TGTGCCAGCAGCCCCGAGAAGATAGCGGGAGGGCGGCCAGATACGCAGTATTTT. Translating gives CASSPEKIAGGRPDTQYF.

In this sample, this clonotype turned up a few times. This chain connects TRBV20-1 to TRBJ2-7; TRBD2 aligns across 14 bases. The germline V gene has CDR1 DFQATT and CDR2 SNEGSKA (reference sequence). V shed 5 bases, J shed 1 base, and the junction held 4 bases outside the gene matches. CDR3 length: 15 amino acids. CDR3 nucleotide sequence: TGCAGTGCTCTCCGGACTAGCGGGAGGTCCTACGAGCAGTACTTC. Protein product: CSALRTSGRSYEQYF.

V usage is TRBV14 and J usage is TRBJ2-3, with D possibly TRBD2 on 6 matching bases. V was clipped by 3 bases and J by 4 bases, with 11 bases between them. CDR1 is SGHDN and CDR2 is FVKESK in the germline V gene. The CDR3 is 14 amino acids. The CDR3 bases are TGTGCCAGCAGCCATGGGACTCTCCCAGATACGCAGTATTTT. Translation: CASSHGTLPDTQYF.

This chain connects TRBV9 to TRBJ1-6; no clear D. Germline V CDR1 and CDR2: SGDLS, YYNGEE. The CDR3 is 13 residues long. Trimming stripped 3 bases from V and 5 bases from J, with 6 bases between. CDR3 sequence: CASSAGNNSPLHF. Here the CDR3 DNA reads TGTGCCAGCAGCGCCGGCAATAATTCACCCCTCCACTTT.

The gene calls are TRBV29-1 and TRBJ2-1; TRBD2 might be the D (6 bases). The CDR3 is 17 residues long. Germline loops: CDR1 SQVTM, CDR2 ANQGSEA. Trimming pared 2 bases from V and 0 bases from J, leaving 17 bases between. The CDR3 bases are TGCAGCGTTGAACACCCGAGCTGGGGAGGCTCCTACAATGAGCAGTTCTTC. Its protein product is CSVEHPSWGGSYNEQFF.